The 24 T cell receptor beta chains below were found in one sample sequenced in a study of CD8 T cells in Susac syndrome. Random hexamers were used to reverse transcribe an amount of about 0.45 to 1 ug RNA. From the immunoSEQ multiplex PCR reads, TCRdb called clonotypes with MiXCR, one entry per CDR3 protein. Of fewer than 150,000 distinct CDR3 sequences in the sample, 91% are singletons; the top ten hold 0.24%. Sequenced sample: CD8+ T cells from PBMCs. Receptor source: a human donor with multiple sclerosis.

The DNA for the CDR3 is TGTGCCAGCAGTTTATCGGGACGCCTCTACAATGAGCAGTTCTTC. Its translation: CASSLSGRLYNEQFF. The rearrangement links TRBV27 to TRBJ2-1, with D perhaps TRBD1 or TRBD2 (5 bases each). Per the germline V gene, CDR1 is MNHEY and CDR2 is SMNVEV (reference sequence). The ends were cut back, 0 bases at V and 3 bases at J, with 9 bases in the middle. The CDR3 consists of 15 residues.

The chain links TRBV7-8 to TRBJ2-5, with TRBD1 identical over 10 bases. Judging by the DNA end, TRBJ2-7 fits better; the J call may be wrong. This CDR3 contains 17 residues. CDR1 and CDR2 from the germline V gene are SGHVS and FQNEAQ. The CDR3 region has the DNA TGTGCCAGCAGCTACACCTTTACCGGGACAGGGGCCAACGAGCAGTACTTC. Its translation: CASSYTFTGTGANEQYF.

This clonotype was observed a single time. The V gene is TRBV7-9, the J gene TRBJ1-5; D gene ambiguous. The V and J ends lost 2 bases and 0 bases respectively, with 8 bases between them. The CDR3 covers 15 residues. Germline CDR1 SEHNR, CDR2 FQNEAQ (reference sequence). CDR3 residues: CASSLSGSSNQPQHF. Here the CDR3 DNA reads TGTGCCAGCAGCTTATCGGGCAGTAGCAATCAGCCCCAGCATTTT.

The chain employs TRBV27 and TRBJ2-7, with no clear D. CDR1 and CDR2 from the germline V gene are MNHEY and SMNVEV (reference sequence). The V and J ends lost 3 bases and 5 bases respectively, with 17 bases between them. CDR3 length: 15 amino acids. CDR3 region: CASSFGPNGWHEQYF. CDR3 DNA sequence: TGTGCCAGCAGTTTCGGTCCAAACGGGTGGCACGAGCAGTACTTC.

The chain couples TRBV30 to TRBJ2-1, with TRBD2 matching 7 bases. Germline V lookup: CDR1 GTSNPN, CDR2 SVGIG (reference sequence). V trimming: 5 bases; J trimming: 10 bases; junction bases outside the gene matches: 5. This CDR3 is built from 11 residues. The CDR3 nucleotides read TGTGCCTGGGAGGGAGGGTCAGAGCAGTTCTTC. This codes for CAWEGGSEQFF. Full variable domain (outside the CDR3, taken from reference TRBV30 and TRBJ2-1): SQTIHQWPATLVQPVGSPLSLECTVEGTSNPNLYWYRQAAGRGLQLLFYSVGIGQISSEVPQNLSASRPQDRQFILSSKKLLLSDSGFYLCAWEGGSEQFFGPGTRLTVL.

The chain uses TRBV4-1 and TRBJ2-4, with D possibly matching TRBD2 (6 bases). V was cut by 0 bases and J by 14 bases, with 11 bases left in between. Per germline, CDR1 MGHRA and CDR2 YSYEKL. This CDR3 region has 12 residues. The CDR3 is CASSQDGLAEYF. The CDR3 DNA reads as TGCGCCAGCAGCCAAGATGGCTTAGCGGAGTACTTC.

The gene calls are TRBV4-1 and TRBJ2-7, with unresolved D. Trimming stripped 1 base from V and 0 bases from J, with 10 bases between. The CDR3 contains 15 residues. The germline CDR1 and CDR2 sequences are MGHRA and YSYEKL. The CDR3 is CASSQGHKLSYEQYF. The CDR3 region has the DNA TGCGCCAGCAGCCAAGGACACAAGCTCTCCTACGAGCAGTACTTC.

Remarks on this clonotype: Relative to the germline gene, one junction end is altered; a read error may explain this. This chain links TRBV6-5 with TRBJ2-3, with D uncertain. Germline CDR1 and CDR2: MNHEY and SVGAGI. There are 13 residues in the CDR3. The chain's CDR3 is CASSYFSTDTQYF. The CDR3 DNA reads TGTGCCAGCAGTTACTTCAGCACCGATACGCAGTATTTT.

The chain joins TRBV7-9 to TRBJ2-7, with TRBD2 as a possible D gene (5 bases). The CDR3 is 15 amino acids. CDR1 is SEHNR and CDR2 is FQNEAQ in the germline V gene (reference sequence). V lost 1 base, J lost 0 bases, and 10 bases lay in between. The CDR3 bases are TGTGCCAGCAGCTTAGACGGACTCGTCTCCTACGAGCAGTACTTC. Protein: CASSLDGLVSYEQYF.

The rearrangement uses TRBV29-1 and TRBJ2-5; D possibly uses TRBD1 or TRBD2 (5 bases each). V lost 3 bases and J 9 bases, leaving 11 bases between the germline ends. This CDR3 is built from 11 residues. The germline V gene has CDR1 SQVTM and CDR2 ANQGSEA. This CDR3 is CSVEGERSQYF. The CDR3 DNA sequence: TGCAGCGTTGAGGGGGAGAGGTCCCAGTACTTC.

The chain recombines TRBV30 with TRBJ2-6, with D unresolved. V was clipped by 1 base and J by 3 bases, with 7 bases between them. The CDR3 is 14 residues long. Germline V gene sequence: CDR1 GTSNPN, CDR2 SVGIG (reference sequence). The DNA of the CDR3 is TGTGCCTGGAGTGGGGTAGGTGGGGCCAACGTCCTGACTTTC. Its translation is CAWSGVGGANVLTF.

This clonotype was counted once. The V gene is TRBV3-1, the J gene TRBJ2-1, with D uncertain. The V gene lost 0 bases and the J gene lost 7 bases, with 10 bases spanning the gap. Germline CDR1 LGHDT, CDR2 YNNKEL (reference sequence). The CDR3 has 14 residues. The CDR3, as DNA: TGTGCCAGCAGCCAAGAGCGGACGGATAATGAGCAGTTCTTC. Translating gives CASSQERTDNEQFF.

V is TRBV27 and J is TRBJ2-2; 7 positions match TRBD1. The CDR3 has 13 amino acids. The V and J ends lost 10 bases and 4 bases, in that order; junction bases with no gene match: 6. Germline assignment: CDR1 MNHEY and CDR2 SMNVEV (reference sequence). The CDR3 spells CATENRGTGELFF. The CDR3 nucleotides are TGTGCCACCGAGAACAGGGGCACCGGGGAGCTGTTTTTT.

This chain links TRBV9 with TRBJ1-1, with TRBD1 identical over 7 bases. The CDR3 runs to 16 residues. Germline V lookup: CDR1 SGDLS, CDR2 YYNGEE. V shed 0 bases and J 0 bases; nucleotides not matched to a gene: 5. This CDR3 reads CASSVGMGQMNTEAFF. In DNA form, the CDR3 reads TGTGCCAGCAGCGTAGGTATGGGACAGATGAACACTGAAGCTTTCTTT.

The chain links TRBV18 to TRBJ2-2; 10 nucleotides agree with TRBD1. In germline, CDR1 is KGHSH, CDR2 LQKENI. The ends lost 2 bases at V and 7 bases at J; junction bases unmatched: 1. The CDR3 is made up of 14 amino acids. The CDR3 region has the DNA TGTGCCAGCTCACCAGGGACAGGGGACGGGGAGCTGTTTTTT. As protein: CASSPGTGDGELFF. The full variable domain, rest sourced from reference TRBV18 and TRBJ2-2, is NAGVMQNPRHLVRRRGQEARLRCSPMKGHSHVYWYRQLPEEGLKFMVYLQKENIIDESGMPKERFSAEFPKEGPSILRIQQVVRGDSAAYFCASSPGTGDGELFFGEGSRLTVL.

The CDR3 nucleotides read TGCAGTGCTAGACCGGAGGCTAGCGGGCCGTTGGGAGAGACCCAGTACTTC. It is translated as CSARPEASGPLGETQYF. V and J are TRBV20-1 and TRBJ2-5; 8 nucleotides agree with TRBD2. Trimming took 2 bases from V and 4 from J; bases not matched to a gene: 15. CDR3 length equals 17 residues. Germline CDR1 DFQATT, CDR2 SNEGSKA (reference sequence).

This sequence joins TRBV27 and TRBJ1-4; D is possibly TRBD1 (5 bases). Trimming shortened V by 3 bases and J by 7 bases, and 18 bases separated the two germline ends. The CDR3 spans 16 residues. CDR1 MNHEY and CDR2 SMNVEV come from the germline V gene (reference sequence). CDR3 sequence (DNA): TGTGCCAGCAGTTTGGGCCCCGGGACTGCCACTGAAAAACTGTTTTTT. It specifies CASSLGPGTATEKLFF.

This sequence joins TRBV7-9 and TRBJ1-1, with D hard to call. The CDR3 length is 12 residues. Trimming left V 3 bases short and J 7 bases short, with 9 bases between. Germline loops: CDR1 SEHNR, CDR2 FQNEAQ (reference sequence). This chain's CDR3 is CASSFDLIEAFF. The CDR3 DNA follows: TGTGCCAGCAGCTTTGACCTAATTGAAGCTTTCTTT.

This clonotype was recorded once. This chain uses TRBV6-5 with TRBJ1-2; 10 bases fit TRBD1. The germline gives CDR1 MNHEY, CDR2 SVGAGI. The CDR3 runs to 13 residues. V shed 6 bases, J shed 8 bases, and the junction held 6 bases outside the gene matches. CDR3 sequence: CASSSGQGNGYTF. The CDR3 DNA reads TGTGCCAGCAGCTCGGGACAGGGGAACGGCTACACCTTC.

The chain's CDR3 is CASSPSSGANVLTF. CDR3 bases: TGTGCCAGTAGCCCGAGCTCTGGGGCCAACGTCCTGACTTTC. The V call is TRBV19, the J call TRBJ2-6; D ambiguous. V was trimmed by 6 bases and J by 0 bases, leaving 6 bases between them. The CDR3 covers 14 residues. CDR1 is LNHDA, CDR2 SQIVND, per germline (reference sequence).

This clonotype was recorded only once. The V call is TRBV28, the J call TRBJ1-1; D is unresolved. V was shortened by 4 bases and J by 0 bases, with 18 bases between the two germline ends. The CDR3 covers 17 residues. Germline V gives CDR1 MDHEN, CDR2 SYDVKM. CDR3 protein: CASSSNYITSMNTEAFF. The CDR3, as DNA: TGTGCCAGCAGTTCGAACTACATAACTTCCATGAACACTGAAGCTTTCTTT. The full variable domain, its missing parts supplied by reference TRBV28 and TRBJ1-1, is DVKVTQSSRYLVKRTGEKVFLECVQDMDHENMFWYRQDPGLGLRLIYFSYDVKMKEKGDIPEGYSVSREKKERFSLILESASTNQTSMYLCASSSNYITSMNTEAFFGQGTRLTVV.

This clonotype appeared once. The chain has TRBV2 and TRBJ2-1, with D perhaps assigned TRBD1 or TRBD2 (5 bases each). V was trimmed by 7 bases and J by 0 bases, leaving 16 bases between them. Per germline, CDR1 SNHLY and CDR2 FYNNEI. The CDR3 is 16 residues long. DNA of the CDR3: TGTGCCAGCAAACCCGTTGGGGGTGGCTCCTACAATGAGCAGTTCTTC. This gives the protein CASKPVGGGSYNEQFF.

The rearrangement joins TRBV12-3 or TRBV12-4 to TRBJ1-1, with D tentatively TRBD1 (6 bases). V was pared by 4 bases and J by 6 bases, with 15 bases between. The CDR3 contains 14 residues. The CDR3 sequence is CASSWGGEGSEAFF. In DNA, the CDR3 is TGTGCCAGCAGTTGGGGGGGCGAGGGTTCTGAAGCTTTCTTT.

The V and J genes are TRBV5-1 and TRBJ1-2; D is unclear. Germline V lookup: CDR1 SGHRS, CDR2 YFSETQ. The CDR3 is made up of 13 amino acids. The V end lost 2 bases, the J end lost 5 bases, and 10 bases lay between the germline ends. The CDR3 loop is CASSLDGLYGYTF. In DNA form, the CDR3 reads TGCGCCAGCAGCTTAGACGGCTTGTATGGCTACACCTTC.